This TCR beta chain was identified in a study of PD-1 blockade in classical Hodgkin lymphoma. V lost 2 bases and J 8 bases, leaving 13 bases between the germline ends. The CDR3 length is 14 residues. Germline CDR1 reads MNHEY; CDR2 reads SMNVEV (reference sequence). The time point here: newly diagnosed, previously untreated cHL patient sample. Magnetic depletion of non-target cells from thawed PBMCs yielded purified CD8+ T cells. Serving as comparison were PBMCs from newly diagnosed, untreated classical Hodgkin lymphoma, which were sequenced alongside the relapsed/refractory trial patients. Using immunoSEQ multiplex PCR, the repertoire was profiled, and TCRdb retains in-frame clones only, with some absent. The sample lists approximately 9,900 clones; 91% were seen once.

Sequences were obtained from CD8+ T cells from blood. The TCR was taken from a human donor with classical Hodgkin lymphoma. The genes are TRBV27 and TRBJ2-1; tentative D call: TRBD2 (7 bases). The CDR3 DNA is TGTGCCAGCAGTTTAAACCGCGGGGGCGATGAGCAGTTCTTC. Its protein is CASSLNRGGDEQFF.